Sequencing of this T cell receptor (beta chain) was carried out in a study of blood T cell repertoires in COVID-19. Overall study: Sites in the United States, Italy and Spain provided acute and convalescent COVID-19 samples. Sources were T cells, B-cell-depleted T cells, or PBMCs; the material itself was cDNA or gDNA.

In the authors' methods: Reference gene primer amplification yielded estimated nucleated cell counts. Method: immunoSEQ multiplex PCR; TCRdb's copy keeps in-frame clones and lacks some. V and J calls and clone size come straight from that table; D and trimming were deduced from the DNA. In the table there are approximately 250,000 clones, 80% to 90% of which are singletons. This CDR3 region has 11 residues. V was trimmed by 1 base and J by 10 bases, leaving 8 bases between them. Looked up from germline, CDR1 is SGHDN and CDR2 is FVKESK. The rearrangement uses TRBV14 and TRBJ2-7; D remains ambiguous. The sequence was collected from a middle-aged woman who had recovered from COVID-19. Sequencing was carried out using peripheral blood. The CDR3 DNA reads as TGTGCCAGCAGCCAAGCGGGTGTCCAGTACTTC. Protein product: CASSQAGVQYF.